Below, one T cell receptor beta chain is given with its context. The data were taken from a study of T-cell memory formation after mild COVID-19. TCRdb reprocessed the 5' RACE reads with MiXCR, giving one entry per CDR3 protein. The sample has 470,000 or so distinct CDR3 sequences, over 15% seen once. The CDR3 covers 13 residues. Germline CDR1 and CDR2: SGHTA and FQGNSA. Trimming removed 5 bases from V and 5 bases from J, with 9 bases in between. The source of this sequence is an adult woman who had mild COVID-19 (a few samples of this study predate the infection). Cell type and time point are not known. Source material: PBMCs or a T cell subset sorted from them (not recorded which). This chain connects TRBV7-2 to TRBJ2-2; D not certain. The CDR3 protein is CASSPSRTGELFF. In DNA, the CDR3 is TGTGCCAGCAGCCCTTCAAGGACCGGGGAGCTGTTTTTT.